This T cell receptor (beta chain) was captured in a study of control samples from healthy donors and cancer patients. V dropped 1 base and J dropped 1 base, with 7 bases sitting between them. Germline V gives CDR1 SGHTA, CDR2 FQGTGA. CDR3 length: 15 residues. The repertoire was sequenced with immunoSEQ multiplex PCR; TCRdb's copy has only in-frame clones and lacks some. This table holds about 55,000 clones, roughly 87% found once. Input material: blood. The source of this sequence is a man between 45 and 60 years old in good health. The gene calls are TRBV7-3 and TRBJ2-2, with a possible D match to TRBD1 (5 bases). The CDR3 spells CASSLRQGNTGELFF. The CDR3 region has the DNA TGTGCCAGCAGCTTAAGGCAGGGGAACACCGGGGAGCTGTTTTTT.